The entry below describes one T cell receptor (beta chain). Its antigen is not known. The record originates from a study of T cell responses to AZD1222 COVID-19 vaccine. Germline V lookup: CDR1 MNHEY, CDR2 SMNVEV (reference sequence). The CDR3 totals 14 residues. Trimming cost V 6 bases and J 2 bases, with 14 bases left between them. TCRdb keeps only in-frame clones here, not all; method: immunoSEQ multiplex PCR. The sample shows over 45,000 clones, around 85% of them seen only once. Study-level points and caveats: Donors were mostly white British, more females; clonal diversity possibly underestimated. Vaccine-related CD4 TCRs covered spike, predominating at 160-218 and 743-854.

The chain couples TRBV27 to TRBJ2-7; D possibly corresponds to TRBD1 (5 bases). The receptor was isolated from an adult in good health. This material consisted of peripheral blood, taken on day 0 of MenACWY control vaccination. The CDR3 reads CASSLGRQAYEQYF. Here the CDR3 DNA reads TGTGCCAGCAGCCTGGGGCGACAAGCCTACGAGCAGTACTTC.